This is a list of T cell receptor beta chains from one sample in a study of neoadjuvant anti-PD-1 for oral cavity cancer. The protocol was immunoSEQ multiplex PCR, while the TCRdb copy is restricted to in-frame clones and leaves out a portion. The sample lists roughly 20,000 clones; under 45% were seen once. The sequencing here drew on tumor tissue, taken after nivolumab (anti-PD-1) treatment. The receptors derive from a person aged 35-79 years with oral cavity squamous cell carcinoma. Each CDR3 is given with its conserved first and last residue. The D gene is left open where the match is weak. Clone size is given for some rows only: seen once, a few or many times, or a class if the clone is expanded.

V gene	J gene	D gene	clone size	CDR3 DNA	CDR3 protein
TRBV19	TRBJ2-7	NA	NA	TGTGCCAGTAGTATGGGTGACTCCCGGGTCTACGAGCAGTACTTC	CASSMGDSRVYEQYF
TRBV13	TRBJ1-2	TRBD1	medium-sized	TGTGCCAGCGGACAGGGGGGATATGGCTACACCTTC	CASGQGGYGYTF
TRBV7-9	TRBJ2-1	TRBD1	few	TGTGCCAGCAGCTTAGAAGCCCCGGGACAGGGTTTTTTCTTC	CASSLEAPGQGFFF
TRBV4-1	TRBJ2-7	TRBD1	NA	TGCGCCAGCAGCCCAGGACAGGGCTACTCCTACGAGCAGTACTTC	CASSPGQGYSYEQYF
TRBV28	TRBJ1-4	NA	NA	TGTGCCAGCAGCCTCCTCCCCGACAGAGAACTGTTTTTT	CASSLLPDRELFF
TRBV5-1	TRBJ2-5	NA	few	TGCGCCAGCAGCTTGGATGACACCGTAGAGACCCAGTACTTC	CASSLDDTVETQYF
TRBV19	TRBJ2-1	TRBD1	few	TGTGCCAGTAGTATAAGAAGGGGCCAGGGGGTGCGGGATGAGCAGTTCTTC	CASSIRRGQGVRDEQFF
TRBV7-9	TRBJ2-7	NA	few	TGTGCCAGCAGCTTGAGCAGCTACGAGCAGTACTTC	CASSLSSYEQYF
TRBV7-6	TRBJ2-7	NA	NA	TGTGCCAGCAGCCCGCGACCTCTATCTACCTACGAGCAGTACTTC	CASSPRPLSTYEQYF
TRBV10-3	TRBJ2-5	NA	NA	TGTGCCATCAGTGGACAGGCGCAAGAGACCCAGTACTTC	CAISGQAQETQYF
TRBV25-1	TRBJ1-6	NA	NA	TGTGCCAGCAGTGAATCCCGGGGAACAGAACATAATTCACCCCTCCACTTT	CASSESRGTEHNSPLHF
TRBV5-6	TRBJ2-5	NA	few	TGTGCCAGCAGCCTAGACGGGCAGCAAGAGACCCAGTACTTC	CASSLDGQQETQYF
TRBV2	TRBJ1-1	NA	medium-sized	TGTGCCAGCACCGATCAGGGACCGAGGAACACTGAAGCTTTCTTT	CASTDQGPRNTEAFF
TRBV5-6	TRBJ1-6	NA	few	TGTGCCAGCAGCCCAGACTTCAATTCACCCCTCCACTTT	CASSPDFNSPLHF
TRBV9	TRBJ2-5	NA	few	TGTGCCAGCAACAGGAGGGGAGAGACCCAGTACTTC	CASNRRGETQYF
TRBV9	TRBJ1-5	NA	few	TGTGCCAGCAGCTTGTCGGACAGAGAAAATCAGCCCCAGCATTTT	CASSLSDRENQPQHF
TRBV29-1	TRBJ1-2	NA	NA	TGCAGCACGGCTGTGTCGACTCCCGGGGACTATGGCTACACCTTC	CSTAVSTPGDYGYTF
TRBV6-1	TRBJ1-2	NA	NA	TGTGCCAGCACTGAAGTGCGGGCCAATAACTATGGCTACACCTTC	CASTEVRANNYGYTF
TRBV28	TRBJ2-3	TRBD2	NA	TGTGCCACACTTCCCATCGTGGGACTAAGCACAGATACGCAGTATTTT	CATLPIVGLSTDTQYF
TRBV5-1	TRBJ2-1	NA	NA	TGCGCCAGCAGCCCCTCTTCCGGCAATGAGCAGTTCTTC	CASSPSSGNEQFF
TRBV15	TRBJ1-4	NA	NA	TGTGCCACCAGCAGACCGGGACTTTTTGAGGGGGAAAAACTGTTTTTT	CATSRPGLFEGEKLFF
TRBV4-3	TRBJ1-2	TRBD1	NA	TGCGCCAGCAGCCCGGACAGGTCCTATGGCTACACCTTC	CASSPDRSYGYTF
TRBV5-4	TRBJ2-3	TRBD1	NA	TGTGCCAGCTATCAGGGGGACCTCACAGATACGCAGTATTTT	CASYQGDLTDTQYF
TRBV6-6	TRBJ1-3	TRBD1	NA	TGTGCCAGCAGAGCAGGGGGTGCTGGAAACACCATATATTTT	CASRAGGAGNTIYF
TRBV5-4	TRBJ1-6	NA	NA	TGTGCCAGCAGCATCGGGGGGAATTGGGGTAATTCACCCCTCCACTTT	CASSIGGNWGNSPLHF
TRBV7-8	TRBJ1-2	TRBD1	NA	TGTGCCAGCAGCTTATCCAGGGGGGACTATGGCTACACCTTC	CASSLSRGDYGYTF